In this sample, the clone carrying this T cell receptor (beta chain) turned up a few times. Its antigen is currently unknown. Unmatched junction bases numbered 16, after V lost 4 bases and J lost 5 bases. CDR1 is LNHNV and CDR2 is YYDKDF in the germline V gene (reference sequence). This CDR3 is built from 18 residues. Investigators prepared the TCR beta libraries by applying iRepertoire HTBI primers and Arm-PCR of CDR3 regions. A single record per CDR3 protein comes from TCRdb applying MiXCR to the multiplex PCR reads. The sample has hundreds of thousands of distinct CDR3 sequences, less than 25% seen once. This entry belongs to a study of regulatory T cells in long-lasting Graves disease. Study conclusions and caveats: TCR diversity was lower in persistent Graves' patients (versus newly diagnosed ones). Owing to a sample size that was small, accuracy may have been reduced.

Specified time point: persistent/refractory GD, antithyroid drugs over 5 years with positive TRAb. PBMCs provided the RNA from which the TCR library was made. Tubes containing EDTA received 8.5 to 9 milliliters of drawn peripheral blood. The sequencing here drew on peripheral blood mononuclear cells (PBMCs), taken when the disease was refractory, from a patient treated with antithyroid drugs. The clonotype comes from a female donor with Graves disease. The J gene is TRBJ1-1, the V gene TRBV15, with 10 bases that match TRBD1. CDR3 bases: TGTGCCACCAGCACCAGGGACAGGGGAAAGGGGATGGTTACTGAAGCTTTCTTT. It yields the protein CATSTRDRGKGMVTEAFF.